The sequence of this T cell receptor beta chain was determined in a study of T cells in Graves' hyperthyroidism and ophthalmopathy. Overall study results and limits: Ophthalmopathy cases were set apart from stable hyperthyroidism by a 13 V-J model.

Fresh peripheral blood, roughly 10 ml, was the source of the PBMCs. This CDR3 contains 13 residues. Germline V gene lookup returns CDR1 MNHNS and CDR2 SASEGT. The V gene lost 8 bases and the J gene lost 8 bases, with 18 bases spanning the gap. This clonotype was observed a single time. What it binds is not known. There were TCR beta CDR3 regions amplified from RNA transcripts. TCR CDR3 regions were first amplified by RT-PCR with HTBI primers. Each CDR3 protein gets one entry after TCRdb re-called the multiplex PCR reads with MiXCR. The sample consists of about 600,000 distinct CDR3 sequences, around 15% of them appearing once.

The genes are TRBV6-1 and TRBJ1-2; no reliable D call. Sequenced material: blood. The receptor was isolated from a woman between 50 and 59 years old with Graves' ophthalmopathy. CDR3 nucleotides: TGTGCCAGCGGGTCGAAAGCACTGGGGGGCTACACCTTC. Translated, it gives CASGSKALGGYTF.